These 7 T cell receptor beta chains were all obtained from the same sample, sequenced in a study of T cells in Graves' hyperthyroidism and ophthalmopathy. The investigators amplified TCR beta CDR3 regions from RNA transcripts. First-round RT-PCR targeting the TCR CDR3 was performed with the HTBI primer set. TCRdb re-called the multiplex PCR reads with MiXCR, one entry per CDR3 protein. Among 360,000 or so distinct CDR3 sequences listed, around a sixth were seen once. The sequenced material came from blood. The receptors here all came from a woman aged 40 to 50 with Graves' ophthalmopathy.

This clonotype was recorded at least ten times. The CDR3 DNA reads as TGCAGTGCTAGAGAATGGCAGGAAAGCTCCTACGAGCAGTACTTC. This translates into CSAREWQESSYEQYF. V gene TRBV20-1 combines with J gene TRBJ2-7; D is unresolved. Trimming shortened V by 0 bases and J by 0 bases, and 12 bases separated the two germline ends. CDR3 length: 15 amino acids. Germline CDR1 reads DFQATT; CDR2 reads SNEGSKA (reference sequence).

This clonotype was observed at least ten times. This rearrangement joins TRBV7-2 to TRBJ2-7, with TRBD2 matching over 8 bases. V lost 3 bases and J lost 4; bases outside the gene matches: 8. Germline-derived CDR1 and CDR2 are SGHTA and FQGNSA. The CDR3 runs 15 residues. The CDR3 sequence: CASSFSASGFYEQYF. The CDR3 DNA reads TGTGCCAGCAGCTTCTCGGCTAGCGGGTTTTACGAGCAGTACTTC. Full variable domain (missing parts from reference TRBV7-2 and TRBJ2-7): GAGVSQSPSNKVTEKGKDVELRCDPISGHTALYWYRQSLGQGLEFLIYFQGNSAPDKSGLPSDRFSAERTGGSVSTLTIQRTQQEDSAVYLCASSFSASGFYEQYFGPGTRLTVT.

In its sample, this clonotype was seen a few times. The gene calls are TRBV19 and TRBJ2-2, with 10 bases aligning to TRBD1. This CDR3 region has 17 residues. CDR1 and CDR2 from the germline V gene are LNHDA and SQIVND (reference sequence). V lost 7 bases to trimming and J lost 4 bases; unmatched junction nucleotides: 12. The CDR3 nucleotides read TGTGCCAGTATCAACCCGGGACAGGGGTCGGGCACCGGGGAGCTGTTTTTT. Translating gives CASINPGQGSGTGELFF.

This clonotype was picked up many times. The CDR3 loop is CASSYNTGGLDEQYF. CDR3 in DNA: TGTGCCAGCAGTTACAACACAGGGGGCCTGGACGAGCAGTACTTC. The V and J genes are TRBV6-5 and TRBJ2-7; 9 nucleotides agree with TRBD1. Germline CDR1 is MNHEY and CDR2 is SVGAGI. The CDR3 totals 15 residues. J gave up 5 bases and V 2 bases, and 7 bases lay outside the gene matches.

This clonotype occurred many times. This chain connects TRBV28 to TRBJ2-7; no clear D. This CDR3 has 14 residues. CDR1 and CDR2 from the germline V gene are MDHEN and SYDVKM. The germline V and J ends were trimmed by 8 bases and 7 bases, with 21 bases remaining between them. The CDR3 sequence is CASSPPLKFREQYF. The CDR3 DNA sequence: TGTGCCAGCTCCCCGCCGCTGAAGTTTAGGGAGCAGTACTTC.

This clonotype has ten or more counts. A junction boundary mismatches the germline segment, possibly from a read error. The chain employs TRBV19 and TRBJ1-2; D is unclear. Germline lookup yields CDR1 LNHDA and CDR2 SQIVND (reference sequence). The CDR3 is 14 residues long. The CDR3 bases are TGTGCCAGTAGTAGAGGGCCAGGCAACTATGGCTACGCCTTC. Translated: CASSRGPGNYGYAF. The full variable domain, its missing parts supplied by reference TRBV19 and TRBJ1-2, is DGGITQSPKYLFRKEGQNVTLSCEQNLNHDAMYWYRQDPGQGLRLIYYSQIVNDFQKGDIAEGYSVSREKKESFPLTVTSAQKNPTAFYLCASSRGPGNYGYAFGSGTRLTVV.

This clonotype came up a few times. The V call is TRBV4-3, the J call TRBJ2-7; TRBD2 aligns across 9 bases. Losses at the gene ends were 6 bases for V and 7 bases for J; bases not matched to a gene: 22. The CDR3 spans 18 residues. Germline lookup yields CDR1 LGHNA and CDR2 YSLEER. The CDR3 here is CASRSPFAPPGLACEQYF. The CDR3 DNA is TGCGCCAGCAGGAGCCCCTTCGCCCCCCCGGGACTAGCCTGTGAGCAGTACTTC.